This T cell receptor beta chain was profiled in a study of response to subunit inactivated influenza vaccine. From the RT-PCR reads, TCRdb called clonotypes with MiXCR, one entry per CDR3 protein. The sample shows about 500,000 distinct CDR3 sequences, more than 15% of them seen only once. Germline CDR1 is SGHRS and CDR2 is YFSETQ. This CDR3 contains 14 residues. V was cut by 1 base and J by 0 bases, with 8 bases left in between. Comment on this clonotype: Its target is unknown.

Points from the study as a whole: Each seasonal influenza vaccination, the authors suggested, recruits few new T cells.

Sequencing used CD4+ T cells sorted from PBMCs, obtained less than 30 months after vaccination. This sequence was found in a man between 50 and 70 years old who received an inactivated influenza vaccine. The J gene is TRBJ2-7, the V gene TRBV5-1; D is unclear. CDR3 residues: CASSLPWVSYEQYF. CDR3 coding DNA: TGCGCCAGCAGCTTGCCGTGGGTCTCCTACGAGCAGTACTTC. Full variable domain (rest looked up from reference TRBV5-1 and TRBJ2-7): KAGVTQTPRYLIKTRGQQVTLSCSPISGHRSVSWYQQTPGQGLQFLFEYFSETQRNKGNFPGRFSGRQFSNSRSEMNVSTLELGDSALYLCASSLPWVSYEQYFGPGTRLTVT.